This is a list of T cell receptor beta chains from one sample in a study of PD-L1 blockade in urothelial cancer. Sequencing was performed with immunoSEQ multiplex PCR; in TCRdb, only in-frame clones are kept and a portion is missing. Here the sample spans 35,000 to 50,000 clones, more than 75% being singletons. The specimen comprised PBMCs, sampled around atezolizumab (anti-PD-L1) treatment. The receptors come from a man in his 70s with urothelial cancer. Both conserved end residues are part of each CDR3. Each record gives: clone size, D gene, J gene, V gene, CDR3 DNA, CDR3 protein. A D gene is named only where the DNA matches it firmly. Not all rows give a size; the values are once, few, many and, for expanded clones, a class.

few - TRBJ2-2 TRBV5-4 TGTGCCAGCAGCTTGGTATTCACCGGGGAGCTGTTTTTT CASSLVFTGELFF
- TRBD1 TRBJ2-1 TRBV28 TGTGCCAGCAGTTCCCAATCTTCGGACAGGGGAGGAGGTATTGATGAGCAGTTCTTC CASSSQSSDRGGGIDEQFF
- TRBD2 TRBJ2-3 TRBV19 TGTGCCAGTAGTACCCCTCCGCTAGCGGGAGGGCTTACGCAGTATTTT CASSTPPLAGGLTQYF
once - TRBJ1-4 TRBV6-1 TGTGCCAGCAGGACTACAAGAAATGAAAAACTGTTTTTT CASRTTRNEKLFF
- TRBD1 TRBJ2-7 TRBV29-1 TGCAGCGTTGGGTCTAATCCTCGGGACAGCAACCCCTACGAGCAGTACTTC CSVGSNPRDSNPYEQYF
- - TRBJ2-7 TRBV4-1 TGCGCCAGCAGCCAAGGCGGCAGGGAACCCTACGAGCAGTACTTC CASSQGGREPYEQYF
- TRBD1 TRBJ2-1 TRBV7-2 TGTGCCAGCAGCGAAGGGACAGTTGAGCAGTTCTTC CASSEGTVEQFF
- TRBD1 TRBJ1-5 TRBV19 TGTGCCAGTAGAACCACAGGGGGCGCGAATCAGCCCCAGCATTTT CASRTTGGANQPQHF
- TRBD2 TRBJ2-7 TRBV5-4 TGTGCCAGCAGCCCGGGAGCGGGGGAGACCTACGAGCAGTACTTC CASSPGAGETYEQYF
- TRBD2 TRBJ2-3 TRBV27 TGTGCCAGCAGAGGACTAGCGGGAGTAATAGATACGCAGTATTTT CASRGLAGVIDTQYF
- TRBD1 TRBJ2-1 TRBV5-1 TGCGCCAGCAGCTCAGGGACAGGGGGCCCTTACAATGAGCAGTTCTTC CASSSGTGGPYNEQFF
once - TRBJ2-3 TRBV10-3 TGTGCCATCAGTGAGTCCGCCGGGACGGGAGACACAGATACGCAGTATTTT CAISESAGTGDTDTQYF
- - TRBJ1-2 TRBV19 TGTGCCAGTAGTACCCCGGACACCTATGGCTACACCTTC CASSTPDTYGYTF
- - TRBJ2-7 TRBV5-4 TGTGCCAGCAGCTTGGAGCCCTACGAGCAGTACTTC CASSLEPYEQYF
- - TRBJ1-1 TRBV28 TGTGCCAGCAGAAAACTTAGGAACACTGAAGCTTTCTTT CASRKLRNTEAFF
once TRBD2 TRBJ2-7 TRBV4-1 TGCGCCAGCAGCCAAGAGGGGGGGAATGGGGTATACGAGCAGTACTTC CASSQEGGNGVYEQYF
once - TRBJ1-3 TRBV7-3 TGTGCCAGCAGCCCGGGGAGCCCCTCTGGAAACACCATATATTTT CASSPGSPSGNTIYF
- TRBD1 TRBJ2-2 TRBV11-2 TGTGCCAGCAGCTTATTAGGGACAGGGATTTTCCTCGAGGAGCTGTTTTTT CASSLLGTGIFLEELFF
- TRBD1 TRBJ1-1 TRBV11-3 TGTGCCAGCAGCCCACAGGGGCTGAACACTGAAGCTTTCTTT CASSPQGLNTEAFF
- - TRBJ2-2 TRBV7-6 TGTGCCGGAAAACCCACCGGGACCGGGGAGCTGTTTTTT CAGKPTGTGELFF
- TRBD1 TRBJ2-1 TRBV6-1 TGTGCCAGCAGAAAGAACCAGGGACAGTACAATGAGCAGTTCTTC CASRKNQGQYNEQFF
- TRBD2 TRBJ2-2 TRBV5-4 TGTGCCAGCACCTCCAGCGGGAGGGGCACCGGGGAGCTGTTTTTT CASTSSGRGTGELFF
- - TRBJ2-7 TRBV18 TGTGCCAGCTCACCATCCCTCCCCTACGAGCAGTACTTC CASSPSLPYEQYF
- TRBD2 TRBJ2-1 TRBV19 TGTGCCAGTAGTGGCGATTTAGCGGGAGCACGAGAGCAGTTCTTC CASSGDLAGAREQFF
- - TRBJ2-1 TRBV7-2 TGTGCCAGCAGCTTGGTTCTAGTTGGAGTCGAGCAGTTCTTC CASSLVLVGVEQFF
few - TRBJ2-7 TRBV2 TGTGCCAGCAGTGAGTCGAGAACTGGCGAGCAGTACTTC CASSESRTGEQYF
- - TRBJ2-1 TRBV10-1 TGCGCCAGCAGTAAGGACCCGGGGTCCTCGTTCTACAATGAGCAGTTCTTC CASSKDPGSSFYNEQFF
- - TRBJ1-1 TRBV12-2 - CASRLAWGKGARTEAFF
- TRBD1 TRBJ1-5 TRBV28 TGTGCCAGCAGTTTAGGACAGGGTCGGCAGCCCCAGCATTTT CASSLGQGRQPQHF
- TRBD2 TRBJ2-5 TRBV9 TGTGCCAGCAGCCCGCGGGGGGGGACCCAAGAGACCCAGTACTTC CASSPRGGTQETQYF
- - TRBJ2-2 TRBV9 TGTGCCAGCACACGAGGGAGCACCGGGGAGCTGTTTTTT CASTRGSTGELFF
- - TRBJ1-2 TRBV28 TGTGCCAGCAGTTTATTAGGTTCCGACACCCTCTATGGCTACACCTTC CASSLLGSDTLYGYTF
- - TRBJ1-1 TRBV28 TGTGCCAGCACCTTCGGGGGGTGGACTGAAGCTTTCTTT CASTFGGWTEAFF
- - TRBJ2-5 TRBV6-1 TGTGCCAGCAGTGAAACGGGCCGTCGTTATCAGGGGCAAGAGACCCAGTACTTC CASSETGRRYQGQETQYF
- TRBD2 TRBJ2-1 TRBV9 TGTGCCAGCAGCGCAGGACTAGCGGGAGGGCGTGAGCAGTTCTTC CASSAGLAGGREQFF
- TRBD1 TRBJ2-7 TRBV5-6 TGTGCCAGCAGCTTGAGGATCAGGGGGAGCTCGTTCGGGGACGAGCAGTACTTC CASSLRIRGSSFGDEQYF
- TRBD1 TRBJ1-3 TRBV9 TGTGCCAGCAGCGCGGGACAGGGGAGCTCTGGAAACACCATATATTTT CASSAGQGSSGNTIYF
- TRBD2 TRBJ2-3 TRBV27 TGTGCCAGCAGTTTTGAGTTTTCTAGCGGGAGGGTCGATACGCAGTATTTT CASSFEFSSGRVDTQYF
- - TRBJ2-1 TRBV28 TGTGCCAGCAAGACAATTCGTCTAAGAAATGAGCAGTTCTTC CASKTIRLRNEQFF